Detailed here is one T cell receptor (beta chain). What it recognizes is unknown. CFSE-labeled recipient PBMCs were cultured 5 to 7 days with irradiated graft donor PBMCs, then FACS-sorted. The data were taken from a study of Tregs in tolerant kidney transplant recipients. The assay was immunoSEQ multiplex PCR, and TCRdb's table has in-frame clones only and misses some. The data hold thousands of clones, with roughly 36% observed a single time. CDR1 is MNHNS, CDR2 SASEGT, per germline. This CDR3 has 14 amino acids. Trimming removed 9 bases from V and 2 bases from J, with 17 bases in between. The TCR sequence derives from a human patient who received a combined kidney and bone marrow transplant. V gene TRBV6-1 combines with J gene TRBJ2-7; possible D gene TRBD1, 5 bases. The sequencing used CD8+ T cells from blood cultured with allogeneic cells, collected before the transplant. The CDR3 sequence is CARETVTDTYEQYF. The CDR3 coding sequence is TGTGCCAGGGAGACAGTGACCGACACCTACGAGCAGTACTTC.